The table lists the clone carrying this T cell receptor (beta chain) with many counts. This sample stems from a study of T-cell memory formation after mild COVID-19. TCRdb analysed the 5' RACE reads with MiXCR anew, one entry per CDR3 protein. Counted here are some 350,000 distinct CDR3 sequences, roughly 15% occurring once; the ten biggest clones make up around 22%. The CDR3 has 14 residues. V was trimmed by 4 bases and J by 7 bases, leaving 17 bases between them. Germline V gives CDR1 SGHRS, CDR2 YFSETQ. The chain employs TRBV5-1 and TRBJ2-5; D not resolved. Sample: PBMCs or a T cell subset sorted from them (not recorded which). This receptor was taken from a young man who had mild COVID-19 (a few samples of this study predate the infection). Cell type and time point are not known. CDR3 in DNA: TGCGCCAGCAGCCTATCCTCCCGTTCTGGGACCCAGTACTTC. Encoded protein: CASSLSSRSGTQYF. Based on the CDR3 plus reference TRBV5-1 and TRBJ2-5, the full variable domain is KAGVTQTPRYLIKTRGQQVTLSCSPISGHRSVSWYQQTPGQGLQFLFEYFSETQRNKGNFPGRFSGRQFSNSRSEMNVSTLELGDSALYLCASSLSSRSGTQYFGPGTRLLVL.